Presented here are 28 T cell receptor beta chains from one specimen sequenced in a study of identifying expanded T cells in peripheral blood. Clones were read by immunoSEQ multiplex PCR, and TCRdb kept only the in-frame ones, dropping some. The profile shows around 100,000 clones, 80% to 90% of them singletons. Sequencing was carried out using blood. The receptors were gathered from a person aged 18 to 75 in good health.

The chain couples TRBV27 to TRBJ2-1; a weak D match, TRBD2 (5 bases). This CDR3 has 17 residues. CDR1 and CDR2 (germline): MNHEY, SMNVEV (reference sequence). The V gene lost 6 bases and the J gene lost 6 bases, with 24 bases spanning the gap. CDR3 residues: CASSRLVVSTGTNEQFF. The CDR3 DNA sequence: TGTGCCAGCAGCCGCCTTGTGGTGTCGACGGGAACCAATGAGCAGTTCTTC.

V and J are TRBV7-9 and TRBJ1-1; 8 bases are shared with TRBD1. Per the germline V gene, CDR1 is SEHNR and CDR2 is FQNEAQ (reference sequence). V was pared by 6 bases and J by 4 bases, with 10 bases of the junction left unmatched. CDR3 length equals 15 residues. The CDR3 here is CASRPDRGPGTEAFF. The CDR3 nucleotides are TGTGCCAGCAGACCCGACAGGGGACCAGGCACTGAAGCTTTCTTT. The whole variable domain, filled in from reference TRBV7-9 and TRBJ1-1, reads DTGVSQNPRHKITKRGQNVTFRCDPISEHNRLYWYRQTLGQGPEFLTYFQNEAQLEKSRLLSDRFSAERPKGSFSTLEIQRTEQGDSAMYLCASRPDRGPGTEAFFGQGTRLTVV.

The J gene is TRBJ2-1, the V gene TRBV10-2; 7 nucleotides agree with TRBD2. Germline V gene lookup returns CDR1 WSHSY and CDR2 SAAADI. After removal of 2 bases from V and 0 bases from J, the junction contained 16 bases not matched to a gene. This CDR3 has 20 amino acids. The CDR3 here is CASSELPWSGKAGSYNEQFF. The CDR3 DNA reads TGCGCCAGCAGTGAGCTACCTTGGAGCGGGAAGGCGGGCTCCTACAATGAGCAGTTCTTC.

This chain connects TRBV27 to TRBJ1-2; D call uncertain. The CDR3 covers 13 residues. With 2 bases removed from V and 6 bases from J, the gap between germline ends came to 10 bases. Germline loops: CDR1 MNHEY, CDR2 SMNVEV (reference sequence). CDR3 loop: CASSLAAKDGYTF. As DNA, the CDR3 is TGTGCCAGCAGTTTAGCCGCCAAGGATGGCTACACCTTC.

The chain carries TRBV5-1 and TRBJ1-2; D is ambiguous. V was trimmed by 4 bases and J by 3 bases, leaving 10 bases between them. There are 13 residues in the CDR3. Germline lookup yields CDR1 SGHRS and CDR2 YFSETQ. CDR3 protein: CASSADDYYGYTF. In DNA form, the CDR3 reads TGCGCCAGCAGCGCCGACGACTACTATGGCTACACCTTC.

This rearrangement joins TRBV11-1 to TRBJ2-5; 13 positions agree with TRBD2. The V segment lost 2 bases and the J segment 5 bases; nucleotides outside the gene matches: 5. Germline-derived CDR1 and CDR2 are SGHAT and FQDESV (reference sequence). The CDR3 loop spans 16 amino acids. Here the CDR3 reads CASSLQLAGGPETQYF. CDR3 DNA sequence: TGTGCCAGCAGCTTACAACTAGCGGGGGGGCCGGAGACCCAGTACTTC.

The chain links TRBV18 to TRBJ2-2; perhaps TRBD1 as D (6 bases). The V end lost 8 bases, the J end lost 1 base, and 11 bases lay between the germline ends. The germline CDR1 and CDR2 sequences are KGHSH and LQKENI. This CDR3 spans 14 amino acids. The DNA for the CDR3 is TGTGCCAGCGTGGGGGCTTGGAACACCGGGGAGCTGTTTTTT. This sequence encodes CASVGAWNTGELFF. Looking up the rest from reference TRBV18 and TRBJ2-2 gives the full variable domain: NAGVMQNPRHLVRRRGQEARLRCSPMKGHSHVYWYRQLPEEGLKFMVYLQKENIIDESGMPKERFSAEFPKEGPSILRIQQVVRGDSAAYFCASVGAWNTGELFFGEGSRLTVL.

In DNA, the CDR3 is TGTGCCAGCAGTGTATCGGTTACTGAAGCTTTCTTT. Translated, it gives CASSVSVTEAFF. The rearrangement uses TRBV6-1 and TRBJ1-1, with D unclear. The V and J ends lost 4 bases and 5 bases respectively, with 8 bases between them. CDR3 length: 12 residues. The V gene's germline CDR1 is MNHNS and CDR2 SASEGT.

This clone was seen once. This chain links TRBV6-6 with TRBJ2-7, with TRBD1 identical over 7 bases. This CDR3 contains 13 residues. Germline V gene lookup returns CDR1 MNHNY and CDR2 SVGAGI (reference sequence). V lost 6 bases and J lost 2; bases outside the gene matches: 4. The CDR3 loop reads CASSEGQTYEQYF. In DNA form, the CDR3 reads TGTGCCAGCAGCGAGGGACAGACCTACGAGCAGTACTTC.

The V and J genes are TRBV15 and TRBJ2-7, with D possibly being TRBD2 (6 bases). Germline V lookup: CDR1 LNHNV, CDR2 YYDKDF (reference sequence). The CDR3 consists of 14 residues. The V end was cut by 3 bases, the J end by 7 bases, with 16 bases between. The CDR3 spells CATSRDYRSREQYF. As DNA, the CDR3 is TGTGCCACCAGCAGGGACTACAGGTCCCGTGAGCAGTACTTC.

DNA of the CDR3: TGTGCCATCAAACAGGGTGGCTATGGCTACACCTTC. Translation gives CAIKQGGYGYTF. The rearrangement joins TRBV10-3 to TRBJ1-2; perhaps TRBD1 as D (6 bases). The CDR3 consists of 12 residues. The V end lost 7 bases, the J end lost 4 bases, and 10 bases lay between the germline ends. Germline lookup yields CDR1 ENHRY and CDR2 SYGVKD.

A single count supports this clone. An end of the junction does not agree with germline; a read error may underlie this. CDR3: CASSQDAAYQETQYF. The CDR3 DNA follows: TGCGCCAGCAGCCAAGATGCGGCGTACCAAGAGACCCAGTACTTC. The rearrangement uses TRBV7-3 and TRBJ2-5; D call uncertain. Germline values: CDR1 SGHTA, CDR2 FQGTGA. The CDR3 has 15 residues.

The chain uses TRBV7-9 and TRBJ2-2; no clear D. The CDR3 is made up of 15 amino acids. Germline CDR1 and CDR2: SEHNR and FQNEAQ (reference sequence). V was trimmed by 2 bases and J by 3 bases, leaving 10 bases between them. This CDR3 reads CASSLLPTHTGELFF. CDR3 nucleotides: TGTGCCAGCAGCTTACTCCCGACTCACACCGGGGAGCTGTTTTTT. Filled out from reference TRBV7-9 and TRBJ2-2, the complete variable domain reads DTGVSQNPRHKITKRGQNVTFRCDPISEHNRLYWYRQTLGQGPEFLTYFQNEAQLEKSRLLSDRFSAERPKGSFSTLEIQRTEQGDSAMYLCASSLLPTHTGELFFGEGSRLTVL.

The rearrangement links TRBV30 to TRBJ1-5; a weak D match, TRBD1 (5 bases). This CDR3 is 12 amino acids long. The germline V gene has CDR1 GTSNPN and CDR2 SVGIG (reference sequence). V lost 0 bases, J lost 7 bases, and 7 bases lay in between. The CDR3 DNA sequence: TGTGCCTGGAGTGTCGACAGCCAGCCCCAGCATTTT. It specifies CAWSVDSQPQHF.

The CDR3 nucleotides read TGTGCCAGTAGTACAGGACAGGGAGGTCACGATGAGCAGTTCTTC. As protein: CASSTGQGGHDEQFF. V and J are TRBV19 and TRBJ2-1, with 8 bases matching TRBD1. The CDR3 loop spans 15 amino acids. Germline V lookup: CDR1 LNHDA, CDR2 SQIVND (reference sequence). Unmatched junction bases numbered 10, after V lost 4 bases and J lost 8 bases.

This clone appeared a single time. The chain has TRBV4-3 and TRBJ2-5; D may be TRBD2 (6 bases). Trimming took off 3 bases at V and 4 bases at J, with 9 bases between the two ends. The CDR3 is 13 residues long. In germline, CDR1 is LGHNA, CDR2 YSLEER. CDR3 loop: CASSQGLSETQYF. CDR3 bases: TGCGCCAGCAGCCAGGGACTTTCAGAGACCCAGTACTTC.

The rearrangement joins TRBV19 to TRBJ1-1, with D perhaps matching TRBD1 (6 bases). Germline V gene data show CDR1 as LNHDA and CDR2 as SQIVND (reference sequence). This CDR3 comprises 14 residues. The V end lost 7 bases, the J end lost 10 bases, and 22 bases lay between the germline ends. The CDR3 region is CASTRAGGLTGAFF. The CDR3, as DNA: TGTGCCAGTACCCGGGCTGGGGGCCTAACCGGAGCTTTCTTT.

The CDR3 coding sequence is TGTGCCAGCAGCGATACTACTAGCGGGTCTATTTTTGAGCAGTTCTTC. As protein: CASSDTTSGSIFEQFF. The chain has TRBV7-7 and TRBJ2-1; the match to TRBD2 covers 9 bases. Germline V lookup: CDR1 SSHAT, CDR2 FNYEAQ (reference sequence). Trimming took 5 bases from V and 9 from J; bases not matched to a gene: 14. The CDR3 is made up of 16 amino acids.

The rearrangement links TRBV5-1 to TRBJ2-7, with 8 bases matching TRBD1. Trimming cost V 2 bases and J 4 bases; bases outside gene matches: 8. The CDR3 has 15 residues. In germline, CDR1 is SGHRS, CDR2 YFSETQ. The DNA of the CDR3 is TGCGCCAGCAGCTTACGACAGGGGAACGGATACGAGCAGTACTTC. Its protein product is CASSLRQGNGYEQYF.

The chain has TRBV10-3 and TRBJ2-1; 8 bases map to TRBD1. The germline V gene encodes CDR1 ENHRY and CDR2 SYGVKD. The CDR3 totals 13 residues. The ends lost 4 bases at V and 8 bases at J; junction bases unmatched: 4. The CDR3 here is CAISGTGKDEQFF. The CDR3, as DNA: TGTGCCATCAGTGGGACAGGGAAGGATGAGCAGTTCTTC.

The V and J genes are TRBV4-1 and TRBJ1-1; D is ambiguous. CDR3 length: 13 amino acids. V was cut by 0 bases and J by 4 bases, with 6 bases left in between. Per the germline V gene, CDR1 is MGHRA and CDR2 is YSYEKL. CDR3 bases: TGCGCCAGCAGCCAAGATAGAACCACTGAAGCTTTCTTT. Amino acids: CASSQDRTTEAFF.

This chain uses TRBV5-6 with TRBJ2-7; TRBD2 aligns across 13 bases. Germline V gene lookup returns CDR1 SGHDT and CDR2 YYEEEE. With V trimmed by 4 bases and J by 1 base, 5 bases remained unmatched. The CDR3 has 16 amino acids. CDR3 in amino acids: CASSQRTSGGSYEQYF. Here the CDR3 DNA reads TGTGCCAGCAGCCAGCGGACTAGCGGGGGTTCCTACGAGCAGTACTTC.

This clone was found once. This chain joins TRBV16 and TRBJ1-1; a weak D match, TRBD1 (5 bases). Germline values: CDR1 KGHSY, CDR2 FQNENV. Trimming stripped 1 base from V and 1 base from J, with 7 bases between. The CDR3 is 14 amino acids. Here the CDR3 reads CASSQWGGNTEAFF. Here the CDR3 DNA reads TGTGCCAGCAGCCAATGGGGGGGGAACACTGAAGCTTTCTTT. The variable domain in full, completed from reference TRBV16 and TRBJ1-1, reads GEEVAQTPKHLVRGEGQKAKLYCAPIKGHSYVFWYQQVLKNEFKFLISFQNENVFDETGMPKERFSAKCLPNSPCSLEIQATKLEDSAVYFCASSQWGGNTEAFFGQGTRLTVV.

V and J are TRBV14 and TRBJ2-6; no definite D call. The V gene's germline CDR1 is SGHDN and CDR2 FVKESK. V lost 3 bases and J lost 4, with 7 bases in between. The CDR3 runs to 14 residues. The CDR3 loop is CASSHSGGANVLTF. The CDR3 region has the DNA TGTGCCAGCAGCCACTCGGGCGGGGCCAACGTCCTGACTTTC.

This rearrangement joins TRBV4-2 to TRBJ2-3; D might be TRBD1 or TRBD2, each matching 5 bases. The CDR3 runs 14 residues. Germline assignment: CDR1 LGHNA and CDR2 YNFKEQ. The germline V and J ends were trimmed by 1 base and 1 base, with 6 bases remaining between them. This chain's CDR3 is CASSQGDRTDTQYF. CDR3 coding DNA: TGTGCCAGCAGCCAAGGGGACCGCACAGATACGCAGTATTTT.

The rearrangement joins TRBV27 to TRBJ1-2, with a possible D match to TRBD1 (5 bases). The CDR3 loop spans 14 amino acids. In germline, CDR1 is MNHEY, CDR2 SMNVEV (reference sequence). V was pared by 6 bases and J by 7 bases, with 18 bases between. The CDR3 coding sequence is TGTGCCAGCAGCTCCGACGGGACTGAGATTGGCTACACCTTC. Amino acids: CASSSDGTEIGYTF.

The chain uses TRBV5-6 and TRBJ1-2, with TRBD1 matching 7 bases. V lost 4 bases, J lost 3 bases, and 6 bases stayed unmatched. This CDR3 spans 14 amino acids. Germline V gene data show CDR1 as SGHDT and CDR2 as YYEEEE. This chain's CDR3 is CASSAGTAYYGYTF. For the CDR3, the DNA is TGTGCCAGCAGCGCCGGGACAGCCTACTATGGCTACACCTTC. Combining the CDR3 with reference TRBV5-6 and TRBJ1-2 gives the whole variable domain DAGVTQSPTHLIKTRGQQVTLRCSPKSGHDTVSWYQQALGQGPQFIFQYYEEEERQRGNFPDRFSGHQFPNYSSELNVNALLLGDSALYLCASSAGTAYYGYTFGSGTRLTVV.

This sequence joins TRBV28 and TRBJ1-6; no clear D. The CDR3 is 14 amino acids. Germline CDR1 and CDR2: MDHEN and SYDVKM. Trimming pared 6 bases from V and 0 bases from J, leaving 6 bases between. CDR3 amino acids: CASSQSSYNSPLHF. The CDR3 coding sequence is TGTGCCAGCAGCCAGAGCTCCTATAATTCACCCCTCCACTTT.